This is a list of T cell receptor beta chains from one sample in a study of blood T cell repertoires in COVID-19. The data were produced by immunoSEQ multiplex PCR, yet TCRdb's version contains in-frame clones alone and is incomplete. The sample records about 74,000 clones, approximately 86% being singletons. Specimen: peripheral blood. The receptors come from a woman at least 80 years old with acute or convalescent COVID-19. CDR3s include the opening cysteine and the closing phenylalanine or tryptophan. The D gene is left open where the match is weak. Part of the rows lack a size; the others show once, few, many or a class for expanded clones.

j_call	d_call	v_call	clone_size	cdr3_aa	cdr3_nt
TRBJ1-1	.	TRBV25-1	once	CASSLQGSTEAFF	TGTGCCAGCAGTTTACAGGGTAGCACTGAAGCTTTCTTT
TRBJ2-3	TRBD2	TRBV7-3	.	CASSATSGTDTQYF	TGTGCCAGCAGCGCGACTAGCGGCACAGATACGCAGTATTTT
TRBJ1-5	.	TRBV2	.	CASKGANQPQHF	TGTGCCAGCAAGGGAGCAAATCAGCCCCAGCATTTT
TRBJ2-5	.	TRBV7-3	.	CASSLAGPKETQYF	TGTGCCAGCAGCTTAGCGGGACCTAAAGAGACCCAGTACTTC
TRBJ2-1	TRBD2	TRBV9	.	CASSRSGTSGRASSYNEQFF	TGTGCCAGCAGCCGCTCCGGGACTAGCGGGAGGGCGAGCTCCTACAATGAGCAGTTCTTC
TRBJ1-5	.	TRBV18	.	CASSPFRQPNQPQHF	TGTGCCAGCTCACCGTTCCGACAGCCGAATCAGCCCCAGCATTTT
TRBJ2-5	TRBD1	TRBV6-5	.	CASSPDRGGGTQYF	TGTGCCAGCAGTCCGGACAGGGGCGGGGGGACCCAGTACTTC
TRBJ1-4	TRBD1	TRBV4-1	.	CASSARDSANEKLFF	TGCGCCAGCAGCGCCCGGGACAGCGCAAATGAAAAACTGTTTTTT
TRBJ2-4	.	TRBV29-1	.	CSAIHLAKNIQYF	TGCAGCGCCATACATTTAGCCAAAAACATTCAGTACTTC
TRBJ2-1	.	TRBV7-9	.	CASSLGGGAEQFF	TGTGCCAGCAGCTTAGGAGGAGGCGCTGAGCAGTTCTTC
TRBJ1-2	.	TRBV5-3	.	CARSFPKVRGGYTF	TGTGCCAGAAGCTTTCCGAAGGTACGAGGCGGCTACACCTTC
TRBJ2-1	.	TRBV5-1	.	CASSLRPDTYNEQFF	TGCGCCAGCAGCTTAAGGCCAGACACCTACAATGAGCAGTTCTTC
TRBJ2-3	.	TRBV29-1	.	CSAKTDSTDTQYF	TGCAGCGCCAAGACAGACAGCACAGATACGCAGTATTTT
TRBJ1-3	.	TRBV10-3	.	CAISEPSVRGPSGNTIYF	TGTGCCATCAGTGAGCCGTCCGTCAGGGGACCCTCTGGAAACACCATATATTTT
TRBJ2-6	TRBD1	TRBV28	.	CASSLVSGQGGVSGANVLTF	TGTGCCAGCAGTTTAGTTAGCGGACAGGGTGGGGTCTCTGGGGCCAACGTCCTGACTTTC
TRBJ1-2	.	TRBV15	.	CATSSPSGVRQIYGYTF	TGTGCCACCAGCAGTCCCTCCGGTGTGCGACAAATCTATGGCTACACCTTC
TRBJ1-2	.	TRBV10-3	once	CAIRDPGEASYGYTF	TGTGCCATCAGGGACCCGGGGGAAGCAAGTTATGGCTACACCTTC
TRBJ1-5	.	TRBV5-6	.	CASSQGGLDQPQHF	TGTGCCAGCAGCCAAGGGGGTCTGGATCAGCCCCAGCATTTT
TRBJ1-5	TRBD1	TRBV19	.	CASSINRGDQPQHF	TGTGCCAGTAGTATAAACAGGGGGGATCAGCCCCAGCATTTT
TRBJ1-2	.	TRBV7-6	.	CASSPQTGNYGYTF	TGTGCCAGCAGCCCACAGACAGGAAACTATGGCTACACCTTC
TRBJ2-1	TRBD2	TRBV5-4	.	CASSLGLAGGMSYNEQFF	TGTGCCAGCAGCTTGGGACTAGCGGGAGGGATGTCCTACAATGAGCAGTTCTTC
TRBJ2-1	TRBD2	TRBV20-1	.	CSASDKGGGARYEQFF	TGCAGTGCTAGTGATAAAGGCGGGGGGGCCCGATATGAGCAGTTCTTC
TRBJ1-2	TRBD1	TRBV3-1/TRBV3-2	.	CASSPGTGSANYGYTF	TGTGCCAGCAGCCCGGGGACAGGGTCGGCTAACTATGGCTACACCTTC
TRBJ2-4	.	TRBV29-1	once	CSVVKGGQNIQYF	TGCAGCGTTGTTAAGGGAGGTCAAAACATTCAGTACTTC
TRBJ2-2	.	TRBV27	.	CASSRTRLSTGELFF	TGTGCCAGCAGTAGAACTAGATTATCCACCGGGGAGCTGTTTTTT
TRBJ2-5	.	TRBV4-1	.	CASSLQTGQETQYF	TGCGCCAGCAGCCTACAGACAGGCCAAGAGACCCAGTACTTC
TRBJ2-4	TRBD1	TRBV10-3	.	CAISPGQGDIQYF	TGTGCCATCAGTCCGGGACAGGGGGACATTCAGTACTTC
TRBJ1-2	TRBD1	TRBV9	.	CASSVGTGGYGYTF	TGTGCCAGCAGCGTCGGGACAGGGGGCTATGGCTACACCTTC
TRBJ2-6	.	TRBV5-1	.	CASSLGRSPPGANVLTF	TGCGCCAGCAGCTTGGGCAGGTCCCCCCCTGGGGCCAACGTCCTGACTTTC